The rows below give T cell receptor beta chains drawn from one sample of a study of CD8 T cells in Susac syndrome. TCRdb ran MiXCR on the immunoSEQ multiplex PCR reads and lists one entry per CDR3 protein. The sample holds about 130,000 distinct CDR3 sequences; about 96% are singletons and the top ten take more than 0.09%. The sample was CD4+ T cells from PBMCs. These receptors were taken from a human donor in good health. The CDR3 runs from the conserved cysteine through the conserved F or W. D genes are given only for firm matches. Some rows have no size entry. The others give once, few or many, or a class for an expanded clone.

V gene: TRBV20-1; D gene: TRBD2; clone size: -; J gene: TRBJ2-2; CDR3 length: 14; CDR3 protein: CSARDGTLAGVMFF; CDR3 DNA: TGCAGTGCTAGAGATGGGACCCTAGCGGGAGTGATGTTTTTT
V gene: TRBV28; D gene: -; clone size: -; J gene: TRBJ1-2; CDR3 length: 15; CDR3 protein: CASSRGGSMDYGYTF; CDR3 DNA: TGTGCCAGCAGCCGCGGCGGGAGCATGGACTATGGCTACACCTTC
V gene: TRBV5-1; D gene: -; clone size: -; J gene: TRBJ1-1; CDR3 length: 13; CDR3 protein: CASYNSMNTEAFF; CDR3 DNA: TGCGCCAGCTATAACAGTATGAACACTGAAGCTTTCTTT
V gene: TRBV30; D gene: -; clone size: -; J gene: TRBJ2-7; CDR3 length: 13; CDR3 protein: CAWSTEYSYEQYF; CDR3 DNA: TGTGCCTGGAGTACCGAGTACTCCTACGAGCAGTACTTC
V gene: TRBV30; D gene: -; clone size: -; J gene: TRBJ1-5; CDR3 length: 14; CDR3 protein: CAWSPQARNQPQHF; CDR3 DNA: TGTGCCTGGAGTCCACAGGCCCGCAATCAGCCCCAGCATTTT
V gene: TRBV27; D gene: -; clone size: -; J gene: TRBJ1-5; CDR3 length: 14; CDR3 protein: CASSPTAVVQPQHF; CDR3 DNA: TGTGCCAGCAGTCCTACGGCCGTGGTTCAGCCCCAGCATTTT
V gene: TRBV9; D gene: TRBD1; clone size: -; J gene: TRBJ1-2; CDR3 length: 15; CDR3 protein: CASSARQGAGYGYTF; CDR3 DNA: TGTGCCAGCAGCGCAAGACAGGGGGCGGGCTATGGCTACACCTTC
V gene: TRBV19; D gene: -; clone size: -; J gene: TRBJ2-2; CDR3 length: 16; CDR3 protein: CASSARQRANTGELFF; CDR3 DNA: TGTGCCAGTAGTGCCCGACAGCGCGCGAACACCGGGGAGCTGTTTTTT
V gene: TRBV18; D gene: -; clone size: few; J gene: TRBJ2-1; CDR3 length: 13; CDR3 protein: CASSGSSYNEQFF; CDR3 DNA: TGTGCCAGCTCTGGGAGCTCCTACAATGAGCAGTTCTTC
V gene: TRBV27; D gene: -; clone size: -; J gene: TRBJ1-5; CDR3 length: 13; CDR3 protein: CASSLVNNQPQHF; CDR3 DNA: TGTGCCAGCAGTTTGGTAAACAATCAGCCCCAGCATTTT
V gene: TRBV20-1; D gene: TRBD1; clone size: few; J gene: TRBJ2-5; CDR3 length: 12; CDR3 protein: CSAGQGRETQYF; CDR3 DNA: TGCAGTGCCGGACAGGGGAGAGAGACCCAGTACTTC
V gene: TRBV5-1; D gene: -; clone size: -; J gene: TRBJ1-3; CDR3 length: 15; CDR3 protein: CASSYDSYSGNTIYF; CDR3 DNA: TGCGCCAGCAGCTACGACAGCTACTCTGGAAACACCATATATTTT
V gene: TRBV11-1; D gene: TRBD1; clone size: -; J gene: TRBJ1-1; CDR3 length: 17; CDR3 protein: CASSLGQGAPMNTEAFF; CDR3 DNA: TGTGCCAGCAGCTTGGGACAGGGGGCTCCTATGAACACTGAAGCTTTCTTT
V gene: TRBV7-9; D gene: -; clone size: -; J gene: TRBJ1-5; CDR3 length: 15; CDR3 protein: CASSLAGGVNQPQHF; CDR3 DNA: TGTGCCAGCAGCTTAGCTGGGGGGGTCAATCAGCCCCAGCATTTT
V gene: TRBV6-2/TRBV6-3; D gene: TRBD2; clone size: -; J gene: TRBJ2-7; CDR3 length: 17; CDR3 protein: CASSSGSSGNTRNEQYF; CDR3 DNA: TGTGCCAGCAGTTCCGGCTCTAGCGGGAACACGAGGAACGAGCAGTACTTC
V gene: TRBV14; D gene: -; clone size: -; J gene: TRBJ2-5; CDR3 length: 13; CDR3 protein: CASSQQFAGTKYF; CDR3 DNA: TGTGCCAGCAGCCAACAGTTTGCCGGGACCAAGTACTTC
V gene: TRBV3-1; D gene: -; clone size: -; J gene: TRBJ1-1; CDR3 length: 15; CDR3 protein: CASSLDGRANTEAFF; CDR3 DNA: TGTGCCAGCAGCCTCGACGGGCGAGCGAACACTGAAGCTTTCTTT
V gene: TRBV28; D gene: -; clone size: -; J gene: TRBJ2-7; CDR3 length: 14; CDR3 protein: CASSSSGTIYEQYF; CDR3 DNA: TGTGCCAGCAGTTCTTCCGGGACAATCTACGAGCAGTACTTC
V gene: TRBV5-1; D gene: -; clone size: -; J gene: TRBJ2-7; CDR3 length: 14; CDR3 protein: CASSLATLAYEQYF; CDR3 DNA: TGCGCCAGCAGCTTGGCGACGCTGGCCTACGAGCAGTACTTC
V gene: TRBV5-6; D gene: -; clone size: -; J gene: TRBJ2-1; CDR3 length: 15; CDR3 protein: CASSLDLSSYNEQFF; CDR3 DNA: TGTGCCAGCAGCTTGGACCTAAGCTCCTACAATGAGCAGTTCTTC
V gene: TRBV6-2/TRBV6-3; D gene: -; clone size: -; J gene: TRBJ2-7; CDR3 length: 14; CDR3 protein: CASSYSQGSYEQYF; CDR3 DNA: TGTGCCAGCAGTTATAGTCAGGGTTCCTACGAGCAGTACTTC